Listed here are 30 T cell receptor beta chains from one sample, sequenced in a study of identical twins. MiXCR, run by TCRdb on the 5' RACE reads, gives a single entry per CDR3 protein. The table includes about 240,000 distinct CDR3 sequences, roughly 7.5% detected once. The data also belong to a second study, concerning yellow fever vaccine responses in identical twins.

The specimen sequenced was CD8+ T cells sorted from blood. Receptors were obtained from a woman aged 18-30 years in good health.

This clonotype was detected ten times or more. This chain links TRBV20-1 with TRBJ2-1; 14 bases line up with TRBD2. Germline trimming cut 1 base from V and 10 bases from J; bases unmatched to any gene: 9. CDR3 length: 16 residues. Germline V gene sequence: CDR1 DFQATT, CDR2 SNEGSKA (reference sequence). This chain's CDR3 is CSARGGLAGDFGEQFF. In DNA form, the CDR3 reads TGCAGTGCTAGAGGGGGACTAGCGGGAGATTTCGGGGAGCAGTTCTTC.

The chain recombines TRBV21-1 with TRBJ2-7; TRBD1 is the table's D call and was not checked against the DNA. TRBV21-1 is described as a pseudogene. The CDR3 runs 15 residues. The CDR3 loop reads CASSKVQGETYEQYF. CDR3 DNA: TGTGCCAGCAGCAAAGTACAGGGGGAAACCTACGAGCAGTACTTC.

This clonotype has only a few counts. The genes are TRBV10-2 and TRBJ2-7; weak D call: TRBD1 (6 bases). CDR1 is WSHSY, CDR2 SAAADI, per germline. Between the trimmed V and J ends, which lost 3 bases and 3 bases, there was a span of 9 bases. The CDR3 has 13 residues. CDR3 coding DNA: TGCGCCAGCAGTGATGACAGGTTCTACGAGCAGTACTTC. Protein product: CASSDDRFYEQYF.

This clonotype was counted only a few times. This CDR3 is CASTRVRQGTDTQYF. The CDR3 coding sequence is TGTGCCAGCACCCGAGTGAGGCAGGGCACAGATACGCAGTATTTT. The chain combines TRBV3-1 with TRBJ2-3, with D uncertain. There are 15 residues in the CDR3. Germline CDR1 is LGHDT and CDR2 is YNNKEL (reference sequence). The V end was cut by 7 bases, the J end by 1 base, with 15 bases between.

This clonotype was counted many times. The chain couples TRBV12-3 or TRBV12-4 to TRBJ2-1; no clear D gene. V lost 8 bases, J lost 0 bases, and 8 bases lay in between. The CDR3 loop spans 13 amino acids. The CDR3 spells CASGESSYNEQFF. The CDR3 DNA reads as TGTGCCAGCGGGGAAAGCTCCTACAATGAGCAGTTCTTC.

The rearrangement joins TRBV9 to TRBJ2-5, with D possibly TRBD2 on 7 matching bases. The CDR3 is made up of 15 amino acids. Trimming stripped 3 bases from V and 2 bases from J, with 14 bases between. The germline V gene encodes CDR1 SGDLS and CDR2 YYNGEE. CDR3 protein: CASSEGGDEQETQYF. The CDR3 DNA is TGTGCCAGCAGCGAAGGGGGGGACGAACAAGAGACCCAGTACTTC. Looking up the rest from reference TRBV9 and TRBJ2-5 gives the full variable domain: DSGVTQTPKHLITATGQRVTLRCSPRSGDLSVYWYQQSLDQGLQFLIQYYNGEERAKGNILERFSAQQFPDLHSELNLSSLELGDSALYFCASSEGGDEQETQYFGPGTRLLVL.

At least ten counts were recorded for this clonotype. CDR3 in amino acids: CASSQELAGVLLRAGELFF. As DNA, the CDR3 is TGCGCCAGCAGCCAAGAGCTAGCGGGAGTACTACTGAGGGCCGGGGAGCTGTTTTTT. V gene TRBV4-1 combines with J gene TRBJ2-2; 10 bases agree with TRBD2. J gave up 6 bases and V 0 bases, and 13 bases lay outside the gene matches. This CDR3 is 19 amino acids long. Germline CDR1 is MGHRA and CDR2 is YSYEKL.

The rearrangement joins TRBV27 to TRBJ2-7; 9 bases fit TRBD1. CDR3 size: 18 residues. Germline lookup yields CDR1 MNHEY and CDR2 SMNVEV (reference sequence). V lost 10 bases, J lost 4 bases, and 23 bases stayed unmatched. This CDR3 is CATTLNRGGQGTKYEQYV. CDR3 nucleotides: TGTGCCACTACACTAAACCGGGGAGGACAGGGGACCAAATACGAGCAGTACGTC.

This clonotype was observed at least ten times. The chain links TRBV4-1 to TRBJ2-2; no clear D. The CDR3 is 15 amino acids. Germline lookup yields CDR1 MGHRA and CDR2 YSYEKL. The V gene lost 1 base and the J gene lost 2 bases, with 8 bases spanning the gap. The CDR3 region has the DNA TGCGCCAGCAGCCAAGGGGCAGTAAACACCGGGGAGCTGTTTTTT. Translation: CASSQGAVNTGELFF.

The V and J genes are TRBV9 and TRBJ2-1; D is unresolved. Germline V gene data show CDR1 as SGDLS and CDR2 as YYNGEE. CDR3 length: 13 amino acids. V lost 4 bases to trimming and J lost 8 bases, with 13 bases between them. CDR3 DNA: TGTGCCAGCAGCCCCGGCGGCTGGGATGAGCAGTTCTTC. This encodes CASSPGGWDEQFF.

The table lists this clonotype with many counts. This chain joins TRBV25-1 and TRBJ2-7, with D unresolved. The V end lost 5 bases, the J end lost 2 bases, and 7 bases lay between the germline ends. The CDR3 length is 12 residues. From germline, CDR1 is MGHDK and CDR2 SYGVNS. This CDR3 reads CASSLNAYEQYF. The CDR3 nucleotides are TGTGCCAGCAGTTTGAACGCCTACGAGCAGTACTTC.

This clonotype was picked up a small number of times. The rearrangement links TRBV3-1 to TRBJ2-7, with 8 bases lining up with TRBD2. There are 16 residues in the CDR3. Trimming removed 3 bases from V and 5 bases from J; junction bases left unmatched: 12. Germline CDR1 reads LGHDT; CDR2 reads YNNKEL (reference sequence). In DNA form, the CDR3 reads TGTGCCAGCAGCCATGACGGGACTAGTGCGAGCGACGAGCAGTACTTC. Protein product: CASSHDGTSASDEQYF.

This clonotype was counted at least ten times. The genes are TRBV29-1 and TRBJ2-5, with 11 bases that match TRBD2. The CDR3 spans 14 residues. In germline, CDR1 is SQVTM, CDR2 ANQGSEA. Losses at the gene ends were 7 bases for V and 2 bases for J; bases not matched to a gene: 6. The CDR3 reads CSGNSGGDQETQYF. The CDR3, as DNA: TGCAGCGGTAATAGCGGGGGGGATCAAGAGACCCAGTACTTC.

This clonotype was seen many times. The chain has TRBV9 and TRBJ2-7, with 12 bases lining up with TRBD1. Germline CDR1 reads SGDLS; CDR2 reads YYNGEE. This CDR3 is 15 amino acids long. Unmatched junction bases numbered 5, after V lost 0 bases and J lost 7 bases. DNA of the CDR3: TGTGCCAGCAGCGTAGCCGGGACAGGGGGCGATGAGCAGTACTTC. Protein sequence: CASSVAGTGGDEQYF.

The gene calls are TRBV4-2 and TRBJ2-3, with 9 bases fitting TRBD2. Germline V gene data show CDR1 as LGHNA and CDR2 as YNFKEQ. The ends lost 4 bases at V and 0 bases at J; junction bases unmatched: 14. This CDR3 has 19 amino acids. This CDR3 reads CASSPSSPTSGTSTDTQYF. The CDR3 DNA is TGTGCCAGCAGCCCCTCCTCCCCGACTAGCGGCACTAGCACAGATACGCAGTATTTT.

This clonotype was counted ten times or more. The chain joins TRBV2 to TRBJ2-1, with TRBD2 identical over 13 bases. The trim removed 4 bases at V and 6 bases at J, leaving 0 bases unmatched. The germline V gene has CDR1 SNHLY and CDR2 FYNNEI. The CDR3 loop spans 14 amino acids. CDR3 sequence reads: CASSGTSGSNEQFF. In DNA form, the CDR3 reads TGTGCCAGCAGTGGGACTAGCGGGAGCAATGAGCAGTTCTTC.

The sample holds a few counts of this clonotype. This chain uses TRBV15 with TRBJ2-1; D may be TRBD2 (6 bases). Trimming pared 0 bases from V and 7 bases from J, leaving 10 bases between. The CDR3 runs to 14 residues. The V gene's germline CDR1 is LNHNV and CDR2 YYDKDF (reference sequence). As DNA, the CDR3 is TGTGCCACCAGCAGAGATGTCGGGGGAAATGAGCAGTTCTTC. Encoded protein: CATSRDVGGNEQFF.

This clonotype was recorded at least ten times. The chain carries TRBV25-1 and TRBJ1-1, with D hard to call. Germline-derived CDR1 and CDR2 are MGHDK and SYGVNS. There are 13 residues in the CDR3. V was cut by 5 bases and J by 6 bases, with 13 bases left in between. The CDR3 protein is CASSLSRSAEAFF. CDR3 bases: TGTGCCAGCAGTCTCTCGAGAAGCGCTGAAGCTTTCTTT.

This clonotype was counted between two and nine times. The V and J genes are TRBV7-8 and TRBJ2-1, with 7 bases matching TRBD2. CDR1 is SGHVS and CDR2 is FQNEAQ in the germline V gene. The J segment lost 6 bases and the V segment lost 3 bases, leaving 5 bases of the junction unmatched. The CDR3 runs 14 residues. The CDR3 region is CASSFGLGGNEQFF. In DNA, the CDR3 is TGTGCCAGCAGCTTCGGACTAGGTGGCAATGAGCAGTTCTTC.

This clonotype was counted many times. This sequence joins TRBV3-1 and TRBJ2-1, with D hard to call. V was cut by 0 bases and J by 5 bases, with 11 bases left in between. The germline CDR1 and CDR2 sequences are LGHDT and YNNKEL (reference sequence). The length of the CDR3 is 15 residues. CDR3 coding DNA: TGTGCCAGCAGCCAAGATTTAGGGTACGACAATGAGCAGTTCTTC. This encodes CASSQDLGYDNEQFF.

The chain employs TRBV12-3 or TRBV12-4 and TRBJ1-4; maybe TRBD1 (5 bases). The CDR3 consists of 15 residues. Trimming pared 8 bases from V and 5 bases from J, leaving 18 bases between. CDR3 DNA: TGTGCCAGCGTCGGGACGCCTATGGGGAATGAAAAACTGTTTTTT. Translated: CASVGTPMGNEKLFF.

This clonotype has only a few counts. V usage is TRBV9 and J usage is TRBJ2-1; 11 nucleotides match TRBD2. CDR3 length: 17 residues. Trimming cost V 3 bases and J 7 bases; bases outside gene matches: 12. Germline lookup yields CDR1 SGDLS and CDR2 YYNGEE. CDR3 region: CASSARSSGRKYNEQFF. The CDR3 DNA reads as TGTGCCAGCAGCGCCCGTTCTAGCGGGAGGAAGTATAATGAGCAGTTCTTC.

This clonotype was observed a few times. This chain joins TRBV2 and TRBJ2-2; tentative D call: TRBD1 (5 bases). This CDR3 spans 12 amino acids. V dropped 6 bases and J dropped 5 bases, with 7 bases sitting between them. The germline gives CDR1 SNHLY, CDR2 FYNNEI. CDR3 sequence: CASRDTTGELFF. The CDR3 region has the DNA TGTGCCAGCAGGGACACGACCGGGGAGCTGTTTTTT.

V and J are TRBV4-2 and TRBJ2-7; TRBD2 matches at 14 bases. Germline lookup yields CDR1 LGHNA and CDR2 YNFKEQ. V lost 3 bases, J lost 4 bases, and 8 bases stayed unmatched. The CDR3 is 17 residues long. This chain's CDR3 is CASSQGLAGALYYEQYF. The CDR3 DNA reads as TGTGCCAGCAGCCAGGGACTAGCGGGAGCCCTTTATTACGAGCAGTACTTC.

There are a few counts of this clonotype. J is TRBJ1-6 and V is TRBV7-9; 8 bases align to TRBD1. V lost 5 bases and J lost 10; bases outside the gene matches: 13. The CDR3 loop spans 16 amino acids. Germline loops: CDR1 SEHNR, CDR2 FQNEAQ (reference sequence). This CDR3 reads CASSPETTGAGSPLHF. The CDR3 coding sequence is TGTGCCAGCAGCCCCGAAACGACAGGGGCAGGATCACCCCTCCACTTT.

This clonotype was picked up many times. The V and J genes are TRBV7-2 and TRBJ2-1, with TRBD2 matching 9 bases. Trimming took 1 base from V and 6 from J; bases not matched to a gene: 10. Germline-derived CDR1 and CDR2 are SGHTA and FQGNSA. The length of the CDR3 is 17 residues. The DNA for the CDR3 is TGTGCCAGCAGCTTAGGACAGCTAGCGGGGATCCGCAATGAGCAGTTCTTC. It translates to CASSLGQLAGIRNEQFF.

V and J are TRBV6-5 and TRBJ2-1, with TRBD2 matching 7 bases. CDR3 length equals 14 residues. Germline CDR1 MNHEY, CDR2 SVGAGI. V dropped 2 bases and J dropped 4; count of bases not matched to a gene: 2. This CDR3 is CASSYSGKYNEQFF. CDR3 nucleotides: TGTGCCAGCAGTTACAGCGGGAAATACAATGAGCAGTTCTTC.

The V call is TRBV14, the J call TRBJ2-2, with D perhaps matching TRBD2 (7 bases). The CDR3 is made up of 18 amino acids. Germline values: CDR1 SGHDN, CDR2 FVKESK. Trimming removed 0 bases at V and 3 bases at J, with 17 bases between. The chain's CDR3 is CASSQDPSGGADTGELFF. The DNA of the CDR3 is TGTGCCAGCAGCCAAGACCCTTCTGGGGGGGCGGACACCGGGGAGCTGTTTTTT.

This clonotype was seen ten or more times. The gene calls are TRBV15 and TRBJ2-7; TRBD1 might be the D (5 bases). CDR3 length equals 14 residues. Germline-derived CDR1 and CDR2 are LNHNV and YYDKDF (reference sequence). Trimming removed 0 bases at V and 3 bases at J, with 9 bases between. This chain's CDR3 is CATSRERQLYEQYF. CDR3 bases: TGTGCCACCAGCAGAGAAAGACAGCTCTACGAGCAGTACTTC.

There are many counts of this clonotype. This chain connects TRBV28 to TRBJ2-3; TRBD1 aligns across 9 bases. Germline lookup yields CDR1 MDHEN and CDR2 SYDVKM. With V trimmed by 4 bases and J by 3 bases, 2 bases remained unmatched. This CDR3 is built from 14 residues. The CDR3: CASSSDRGTDTQYF. The CDR3 bases are TGTGCCAGCAGTTCCGACAGGGGGACAGATACGCAGTATTTT.